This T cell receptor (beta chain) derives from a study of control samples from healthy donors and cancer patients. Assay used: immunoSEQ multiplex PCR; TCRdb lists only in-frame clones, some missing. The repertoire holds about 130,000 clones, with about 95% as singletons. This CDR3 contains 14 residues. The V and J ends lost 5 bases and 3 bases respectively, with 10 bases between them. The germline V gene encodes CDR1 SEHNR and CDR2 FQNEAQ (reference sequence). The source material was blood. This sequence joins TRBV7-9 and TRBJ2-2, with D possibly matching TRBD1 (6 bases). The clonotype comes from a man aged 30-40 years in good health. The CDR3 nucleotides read TGTGCCAGCAGCCTAAACAGGGACACCGGGGAGCTGTTTTTT. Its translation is CASSLNRDTGELFF.